The sample holds many counts of the clone carrying this T cell receptor (beta chain). The sample is drawn from a study of spatial heterogeneity in lung cancer. Study background: Median follow-up for sequenced PBMC samples was approximately 2 years after resection, when such samples existed. Consistently, beta-chain sequences turned up in larger numbers than alpha-chain sequences did.

Time point: blood at routine non-recurrence follow-up after resection. Tumor, nontumor lung or frozen PBMC supplied whole RNA that was sequenced unsorted. A distinct unique molecular identifier was carried by each TCR cDNA molecule. TCRdb re-called the 5' RACE reads through MiXCR, storing one row per CDR3 protein. The sample lists 30,000 to 40,000 distinct CDR3 sequences, approximately 8% seen once, with about 9% in the top ten. V shed 0 bases and J shed 1 base, with 15 bases lying between them. This CDR3 spans 17 amino acids. The germline V gene has CDR1 LNHNV and CDR2 YYDKDF (reference sequence). The sequence was obtained from a male donor with early-stage non-small cell lung cancer. The sample here was PBMCs, taken at follow-up. This sequence joins TRBV15 and TRBJ1-1; D not resolved. CDR3 bases: TGTGCCACCAGCAGAGACAAGTTCGGTTTGCCGAACACTGAAGCTTTCTTT. Protein: CATSRDKFGLPNTEAFF.